This T cell receptor beta chain is drawn from a study of PD-1 blockade in classical Hodgkin lymphoma. TCRdb's copy holds only in-frame clones and misses some; the assay was immunoSEQ multiplex PCR. The table lists about 15,000 clones, approximately 80% of them singletons. Autologous stem cell transplantation was followed by relapse in every patient, and brentuximab vedotin exposure varied. The sequences come from peripheral blood mononuclear cells (PBMCs), collected before the second cycle of nivolumab. The clonotype was recovered from a human donor with classical Hodgkin lymphoma.

CDR3 sequence: CASSSDRGRRGYTF. The CDR3 DNA follows: TGCGCCAGCAGCTCCGATCGGGGAAGACGGGGCTACACCTTC. The rearrangement links TRBV5-1 to TRBJ1-2; D unclear. The CDR3 covers 14 residues. The germline V gene has CDR1 SGHRS and CDR2 YFSETQ. V gave up 3 bases and J gave up 8 bases, with 17 bases separating them.